The clone carrying this TCR beta chain appeared a single time. As yet, its antigen is unknown. CDR1 is WSHSY and CDR2 is SAAADI in the germline V gene. This CDR3 comprises 14 residues. V lost 5 bases, J lost 2 bases, and 12 bases lay in between. This sample was taken from a study of cytotoxic CD8 clonotypes in ibrutinib-treated CLL. At the level of the study: Partial response was seen in about 25 patients and complete response in 2; after median roughly six years, around 15 stayed remitted, about twelve progressed. Findings and caveats of the study: T-cell clonality at baseline went above that of age-matched healthy donors and rose and fell with circulating CD8+ T-cell counts. Sustained-remission and progressing patients had different sampling times. Clonality was elevated at ibrutinib response and had returned toward baseline at progression.

Here immunoSEQ multiplex PCR was the method, and the copy in TCRdb shows in-frame clones only, minus some. The sample carries 45,000 to 55,000 clones, roughly 50% recorded once. Source: PBMCs, taken after 12 months of ibrutinib treatment. The chain carries TRBV10-2 and TRBJ1-2, with D uncertain. This clonotype was obtained from a human donor with chronic lymphocytic leukemia. The CDR3 bases are TGCGCCAGCAGTCCCGCGGCACCGAACTATGGCTACACCTTC. Amino acid sequence: CASSPAAPNYGYTF.